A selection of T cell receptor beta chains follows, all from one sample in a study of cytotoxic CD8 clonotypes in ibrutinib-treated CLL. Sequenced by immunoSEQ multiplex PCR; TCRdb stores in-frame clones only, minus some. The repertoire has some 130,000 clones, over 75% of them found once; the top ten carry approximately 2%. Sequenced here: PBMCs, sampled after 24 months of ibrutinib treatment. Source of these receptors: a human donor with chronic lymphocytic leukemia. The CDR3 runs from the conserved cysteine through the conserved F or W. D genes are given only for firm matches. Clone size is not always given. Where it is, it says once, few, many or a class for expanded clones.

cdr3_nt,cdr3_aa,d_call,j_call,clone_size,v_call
TGTGCCAGCAGCCAGACCGGATTCGACGGAAACACCATATATTTT,CASSQTGFDGNTIYF,NA,TRBJ1-3,NA,TRBV4-2
TGTGCCAGCAGCTTTGGACCGGGACTAGACACAGATACGCAGTATTTT,CASSFGPGLDTDTQYF,TRBD2,TRBJ2-3,NA,TRBV7-3
TGTGCCAGCAGTCCACGGGGTACCACCGGGGAGCTGTTTTTT,CASSPRGTTGELFF,NA,TRBJ2-2,NA,TRBV27
TGTGCCAGCAGTGGCGTCCGGGACAGGATTTACGAGCAGTACTTC,CASSGVRDRIYEQYF,TRBD1,TRBJ2-7,NA,TRBV6-1
TGTGCCAGCAGCCCCCGGGACGGCACTGGAAACACCATATATTTT,CASSPRDGTGNTIYF,NA,TRBJ1-3,NA,TRBV7-9
TGTGCCAGCAGCTTATCCGTTGGGAATGAGCAGTTCTTC,CASSLSVGNEQFF,NA,TRBJ2-1,NA,TRBV7-8
TGTGCCAGCAGCGGGGTCCCGGGAGGACAGAAGAGAATTAGCAATCAGCCCCAGCATTTT,CASSGVPGGQKRISNQPQHF,NA,TRBJ1-5,NA,TRBV9
TGTGCCAGCAGCAACCAGCCTTACAATGAGCAGTTCTTC,CASSNQPYNEQFF,NA,TRBJ2-1,NA,TRBV9
TGTGCCAGCAGCGGCATATATTTT,CASSGIYF,NA,TRBJ1-3,few,TRBV21-1
TGTGCCAGCTTAATGCAGTTGAACACCGGGGAGCTGTTTTTT,CASLMQLNTGELFF,NA,TRBJ2-2,NA,TRBV28
TGTGCCAGCAGCTTAATGGATGGTTCGGGCTCTGGAAACACCATATATTTT,CASSLMDGSGSGNTIYF,NA,TRBJ1-3,NA,TRBV7-3
TGTGCCACCGCCGGTCTAACCGGGGAGCTGTTTTTT,CATAGLTGELFF,NA,TRBJ2-2,NA,TRBV7-7
TGTGCCTGGAGTTTGGGAAGTAACTCTGGAAACACCATATATTTT,CAWSLGSNSGNTIYF,NA,TRBJ1-3,NA,TRBV30
TGTGCCAGCAGCCCACTAGCGGGGTCTAGCACAGATACGCAGTATTTT,CASSPLAGSSTDTQYF,TRBD2,TRBJ2-3,NA,TRBV9
TGTGCCAGCAGCTCGCGAGGGGGATCAAGAGGGGAGCAGTACTTC,CASSSRGGSRGEQYF,NA,TRBJ2-7,medium-sized,TRBV7-8
TGTGCCAGCTCACAGGCCCACGGGGGCTACGAGCAGTACTTC,CASSQAHGGYEQYF,NA,TRBJ2-7,NA,TRBV18
TGTGCAAGTCGCTTCCGACAGGGAGGGGAGACCCAGTACTTC,CASRFRQGGETQYF,NA,TRBJ2-5,NA,TRBV12-2
TGTGCCAGCAGCCGCGACAGGAACACTGAAGCTTTCTTT,CASSRDRNTEAFF,NA,TRBJ1-1,NA,TRBV7-9
TGTGCCAGCAGCGCCGTCTGGACAGGGGACACTGAAGCTTTCTTT,CASSAVWTGDTEAFF,TRBD1,TRBJ1-1,NA,TRBV9
TGTGCCAGCAGCCGGGAGGAGGTTCAGCCCCAGCATTTT,CASSREEVQPQHF,NA,TRBJ1-5,NA,TRBV7-2
TGTGCCAGCAGTTTATCTCGGCAGATTGGTACCTACGAGCAGTACTTC,CASSLSRQIGTYEQYF,NA,TRBJ2-7,once,TRBV27
TGTGCCAGCAGCACTACCGGGACAGGGCCCTACGAGCAGTACTTC,CASSTTGTGPYEQYF,TRBD1,TRBJ2-7,NA,TRBV7-3
TGTGCCATCAGTGAGTCGCTTGGAGGGGGCGGGACCACTGAAGCTTTCTTT,CAISESLGGGGTTEAFF,TRBD1,TRBJ1-1,NA,TRBV10-3
TGCGCCAGCAGCCAAGATCGATGGGGGAGGGGGGAAGAGTATTTT,CASSQDRWGRGEEYF,NA,TRBJ2-3,NA,TRBV4-3
TGTGCCAGCAGCCCTGACAGTTGGGGGGACTCACCCCTCCACTTT,CASSPDSWGDSPLHF,NA,TRBJ1-6,few,TRBV7-9
TGTGCCAGCAGCTTTGGGTTCAGTCACACCTTC,CASSFGFSHTF,NA,TRBJ1-2,NA,TRBV5-4
TGTGCCAGCAGTGAACATGGGGCTAGCGTAGGGTCTACGCAGTATTTT,CASSEHGASVGSTQYF,NA,TRBJ2-3,NA,TRBV2
TGTGCCAGTAGTCTCGGGACAGTGGGTGAAAAACTGTTTTTT,CASSLGTVGEKLFF,TRBD1,TRBJ1-4,once,TRBV19
TGTGCCTGGAGACAGGGAGGAAAGCAGTACTTC,CAWRQGGKQYF,NA,TRBJ2-7,once,TRBV30
TGTGCCAGTAGTATAGCCCCGCGGGAGGCGGGCACCGGGGAGCTGTTTTTT,CASSIAPREAGTGELFF,TRBD2,TRBJ2-2,NA,TRBV19
TGTGCCAGCAGCCATGGGACCGGGAATGAGCAGTTCTTC,CASSHGTGNEQFF,NA,TRBJ2-1,NA,TRBV7-3
TGTGCCAGCAGCGTAGGGGCTAATACCTACAATGAGCAGTTCTTC,CASSVGANTYNEQFF,NA,TRBJ2-1,NA,TRBV9
TGTGCCAGCAAACAGCTCTCCTACAATGAGCAGTTCTTC,CASKQLSYNEQFF,NA,TRBJ2-1,NA,TRBV6-5
TGTGCCAGCAGCCCAGACAGTAATGAGCAGTTCTTC,CASSPDSNEQFF,NA,TRBJ2-1,NA,TRBV4-2
TGTGCCAGCAGTTACGATACCGGGGTTAATTCACCCCTCCACTTT,CASSYDTGVNSPLHF,NA,TRBJ1-6,NA,TRBV6-5
TGTGCCAGCACGTTACAGGGGAATCAGCCCCAGCATTTT,CASTLQGNQPQHF,TRBD1,TRBJ1-5,NA,TRBV7-8
TGTGCCAGCAGCGTCACACAGGAAAGGTCTGGGGCCAACGTCCTGACTTTC,CASSVTQERSGANVLTF,NA,TRBJ2-6,NA,TRBV9
TGCGCCAGCAGCTTGGGATCTAGGGGAGAGTCCGGGGAGCTGTTTTTT,CASSLGSRGESGELFF,NA,TRBJ2-2,NA,TRBV5-1